The present TCR beta chain was sequenced within a study of glioma-infiltrating T cells after dendritic cell vaccination (dated by TCRdb to between 2015 and 2016). Broadly, across the study: Of the approximately 15 glioblastoma patients in the cohort, all drawn from Phase I and II dendritic cell vaccination trials, 9 were newly diagnosed and 6 had recurrent disease. Between the early 2000s and the early 2010s, the patients were given dendritic cell vaccination pulsed with autologous tumor lysate. To make the vaccine, monocyte-derived dendritic cells were cultured for 7 to 8 days with IL-4 and GM-CSF and then pulsed overnight with autologous tumor lysate. Patients received three intradermal dendritic cell vaccine injections at biweekly intervals in the arm below the axilla. Tumor-infiltrating lymphocyte content was quantified and tumor and blood repertoires were compared in dendritic cell-vaccinated glioblastoma patients by deep sequencing of TCR beta CDR3 regions. Survival after dendritic cell vaccination was correlated with TCR sequencing metrics such as TIL content and the overlap between tumor and blood repertoires. Results the study describes overall, beyond this receptor: After dendritic cell vaccination, a higher estimated pretreatment TIL content predicted longer time to progression and overall survival. TCR clonality showed no direct relationship with survival, which suggests that a diverse polyclonal response may be important. The TCR overlap response model with three groups was called speculative and said to need prospective validation. The cohort was small and heterogeneous, and full blood and tumor sets were available for few patients, with initial-recurrent tumor pairs available for even fewer patients.

The immunoSEQ assay amplified TCRB CDR3 regions from 2 micrograms of genomic DNA, or from all available DNA when less than that amount was available. For multiplex PCR, 60 forward primers for TCR V beta segments and 13 reverse primers for J beta segments were used. Synthetic control templates were spiked into each sample at limiting dilution to estimate reads per starting template. The Illumina HiSeq System generated 87 bp sequencing reads. The original methods were these. PCR and sequencing errors were removed by merging closely related sequences with a nearest neighbor algorithm. TCR overlap was defined as the percentage of unique tumor TCR beta sequences that were also found in the peripheral blood of the same patient. Entries here come from immuneACCESS through TCRdb and include only in-frame sequences with V and J called. Some clones fail to appear in such tables; in the studies checked, an unresolved V gene covers under half of the shortfall, and the cause of the remainder is unknown. Clone size and the V and J calls come from that table; the DNA yielded D and trimming. This sample is represented by approximately 82,000 clones; roughly 89% of them were singletons. The ten largest clonotypes hold about 3.2% of the sample.

In the case of this clone: It has no known antigen specificity. Per-base qualities were not stored, and no clone one base away is much larger.

Trimming costs V 3 bases and J 0 bases, and their ends lie 19 bases apart. The germline V gene (reference sequence) specifies SGHNT as CDR1 and YYREEE as CDR2. Inclusive of the bounding cysteine and phenylalanine, the CDR3 is 18 residues long. Of all the DNA, just the CDR3 is kept, 54 bases in frame from base 1. Selection of patients required sufficient residual fresh-frozen tumor tissue and over two years of available survival data. None of the glioblastoma patients carried an isocitrate dehydrogenase mutation, although molecular status otherwise varied. PBMC were collected before vaccination, two weeks after the third vaccination, and at tumor progression if progression occurred. The Qiagen DNeasy Blood extraction Kit was used to extract genomic DNA.

The sample here was blood, taken before dendritic cell vaccination. Recombination linked TRBV5-4 to TRBJ2-1; the D gene is not confidently resolved. The source of this sequence is a human donor with glioblastoma. For the CDR3, the sequence is CASSSRGRQRGSYNEQFF. The DNA reads as follows: TGTGCCAGCAGCTCACGCGGTCGGCAGCGAGGCTCCTACAATGAGCAGTTCTTC.